This passage covers 9 T cell receptor beta chains from one sample sequenced in a study of T cell changes during pregnancy in multiple sclerosis. Sequencing used immunoSEQ multiplex PCR; TCRdb keeps in-frame clones, though not all of them. The table records about 96,000 clones, approximately 92% of them present only once. The starting material was peripheral blood, obtained in the first trimester of pregnancy. Every receptor here comes from a female donor with multiple sclerosis, enrolled in a pregnancy study.

The chain employs TRBV29-1 and TRBJ2-3; TRBD2 aligns across 10 bases. This CDR3 region has 15 residues. From germline, CDR1 is SQVTM and CDR2 ANQGSEA. After removal of 3 bases from V and 4 bases from J, the junction contained 7 bases not matched to a gene. CDR3 DNA sequence: TGCAGCGTTGACTCGGTAGCGGGAGGTCCAGATACGCAGTATTTT. Amino acid sequence: CSVDSVAGGPDTQYF.

The chain employs TRBV6-1 and TRBJ1-1, with D maybe TRBD1 (5 bases). Germline-derived CDR1 and CDR2 are MNHNS and SASEGT. V was cut by 4 bases and J by 4 bases, with 10 bases left in between. CDR3 size: 13 residues. CDR3 nucleotides: TGTGCCAGCAGTGCTGGGGGAGGCACTGAAGCTTTCTTT. Translation gives CASSAGGGTEAFF.

This clone occurred a few times. The chain uses TRBV18 and TRBJ1-1; D possibly corresponds to TRBD1 (5 bases). Germline V lookup: CDR1 KGHSH, CDR2 LQKENI. This CDR3 comprises 16 residues. The ends were cut back, 0 bases at V and 5 bases at J, with 16 bases in the middle. This CDR3 is CASSPPNVRVGTEAFF. CDR3 nucleotides: TGTGCCAGCTCACCACCGAATGTCAGGGTCGGTACTGAAGCTTTCTTT.

A single count supports this clone. The chain is built from TRBV4-1 and TRBJ2-3; perhaps TRBD2 as D (6 bases). The V and J ends lost 4 bases and 0 bases respectively, with 20 bases between them. This CDR3 has 18 amino acids. Germline CDR1 and CDR2: MGHRA and YSYEKL. In DNA, the CDR3 is TGCGCCAGCAGCCTTGTTGCCGGGACTGCACCTAGCACAGATACGCAGTATTTT. Translated, it gives CASSLVAGTAPSTDTQYF.

The J gene is TRBJ2-7, the V gene TRBV28, with TRBD1 matching 10 bases. The CDR3 is 15 residues long. The J segment lost 4 bases and the V segment lost 8 bases, leaving 11 bases of the junction unmatched. The germline gives CDR1 MDHEN, CDR2 SYDVKM. The CDR3 bases are TGTGCCAGCGGAATTCCCGACAGGGGGCGATACGAGCAGTACTTC. Protein: CASGIPDRGRYEQYF.

V and J are TRBV6-6 and TRBJ2-1; TRBD1 aligns across 7 bases. Per the germline V gene, CDR1 is MNHNY and CDR2 is SVGAGI (reference sequence). The CDR3 extends over 12 amino acids. J gave up 6 bases and V 5 bases, and 1 base lay outside the gene matches. The CDR3 sequence is CASSTGANEQFF. CDR3 DNA: TGTGCCAGCAGTACAGGGGCCAATGAGCAGTTCTTC.

V and J are TRBV7-8 and TRBJ1-1; no clear D gene. With 1 base removed from V and 8 bases from J, the gap between germline ends came to 5 bases. Germline loops: CDR1 SGHVS, CDR2 FQNEAQ. There are 11 residues in the CDR3. The CDR3 region has the DNA TGTGCCAGCAGCTTAGGCCAGGAAGCTTTCTTT. It yields the protein CASSLGQEAFF.

The V call is TRBV27, the J call TRBJ2-7, with 9 bases identical to TRBD2. This CDR3 has 13 amino acids. J lost 6 bases, V lost 8 bases, and 8 bases had no gene match. Germline V gene sequence: CDR1 MNHEY, CDR2 SMNVEV (reference sequence). CDR3 DNA sequence: TGTGCCAGCCGGGCGGGAGGGCCGTCCGAGCAGTACTTC. Protein product: CASRAGGPSEQYF.

The V call is TRBV28, the J call TRBJ1-5; 8 nucleotides agree with TRBD1. The CDR3 totals 15 residues. The ends lost 2 bases at V and 7 bases at J; junction bases unmatched: 7. Germline-derived CDR1 and CDR2 are MDHEN and SYDVKM. The DNA of the CDR3 is TGTGCCAGCAGTTTAAGCACAGGGGGTGGCCAGCCCCAGCATTTT. Protein product: CASSLSTGGGQPQHF.